This entry is about one T cell receptor beta chain. The sample originates from a study of CD8 T cell repertoires and HIV-1 epitope variants. Study details: Controls were a CMV, EBV and flu peptide pool, Ebola AY9 negative control, and no-peptide well.

TCR beta CDR3 was sequenced at survey depth on immunoSEQ. Sequencing used immunoSEQ multiplex PCR; TCRdb keeps in-frame clones, though not all of them. The sample holds about 90,000 clones, around 75% seen once. With 1 base clipped from V and 4 bases from J, the junction kept 5 bases outside the gene matches. This CDR3 is 15 amino acids long. Germline CDR1 is MGHRA and CDR2 is YSYEKL. The receptor's source is a male donor with HIV. The chain joins TRBV4-1 to TRBJ1-1, with 8 bases matching TRBD1. What was sequenced was uncultured baseline CD8+ T cells from peripheral blood mononuclear cells (PBMCs). The CDR3 loop is CASSQGTGLITEAFF. The CDR3 nucleotides read TGCGCCAGCAGCCAAGGGACAGGGTTGATCACTGAAGCTTTCTTT.